Following are 5 T cell receptor beta chains from one sample sequenced in a study of blood T cell repertoires in COVID-19. Produced via immunoSEQ multiplex PCR; TCRdb's table is partial and in-frame only. The sample holds 100,000 to 130,000 clones, roughly nine tenths seen once. Sequenced sample: peripheral blood. These receptor sequences come from a man aged 35-49 years with active or convalescent COVID-19.

This chain joins TRBV7-2 and TRBJ1-1, with D hard to call. Germline lookup yields CDR1 SGHTA and CDR2 FQGNSA. The CDR3 runs to 17 residues. Trimming cost V 5 bases and J 1 base, with 20 bases left between them. CDR3 sequence: CASSPHGVQIPNTEAFF. CDR3 coding DNA: TGTGCCAGCAGCCCCCACGGGGTCCAAATACCGAACACTGAAGCTTTCTTT.

The J gene is TRBJ1-2, the V gene TRBV12-3 or TRBV12-4; perhaps TRBD1 as D (6 bases). The CDR3 runs to 13 residues. Trimming pared 4 bases from V and 7 bases from J, leaving 13 bases between. In DNA form, the CDR3 reads TGTGCCAGCAGTTCCTCTAGGGGGGGTGGCTACACCTTC. Translating gives CASSSSRGGGYTF.

The genes are TRBV9 and TRBJ2-2, with 8 bases lining up with TRBD2. With 4 bases clipped from V and 0 bases from J, the junction kept 2 bases outside the gene matches. This CDR3 spans 15 amino acids. The germline gives CDR1 SGDLS, CDR2 YYNGEE. CDR3 bases: TGTGCCAGCAGCATTAGCGGGACGAACACCGGGGAGCTGTTTTTT. The encoded protein is CASSISGTNTGELFF.

There are a few counts of this clone. The chain has TRBV24-1 and TRBJ2-7; 7 positions match TRBD1. Germline trimming cut 10 bases from V and 2 bases from J; bases unmatched to any gene: 4. Germline CDR1 is KGHDR and CDR2 is SFDVKD. The CDR3 runs 12 residues. CDR3 residues: CATGQNPYEQYF. Here the CDR3 DNA reads TGTGCCACGGGACAGAATCCCTACGAGCAGTACTTC.

This clone was observed a single time. The chain joins TRBV7-2 to TRBJ2-5; D is undetermined. The CDR3 runs 14 residues. Trimming shortened V by 2 bases and J by 0 bases, and 7 bases separated the two germline ends. The V gene's germline CDR1 is SGHTA and CDR2 FQGNSA. The CDR3 loop reads CASSLSRNQETQYF. The CDR3 DNA is TGTGCCAGCAGCTTATCCAGGAACCAAGAGACCCAGTACTTC.